These 18 T cell receptor beta chains were all obtained from the same sample, sequenced in a study of T cell repertoires in cytomegalovirus infection. Using its own MiXCR run on the reads, TCRdb lists one record per CDR3 protein. Here the sample spans 160,000 or so distinct CDR3 sequences, roughly 20% being singletons. For these TCRs, the target antigens are not known. Sequencing was performed on CD8+ T cells from cultured PBMCs, taken from culture after CMV antigen stimulation. These receptor sequences come from a human donor in good health (CMV status not recorded). Some clones in this sample may be carry-over from other donors' samples.

The rearrangement links TRBV4-1 to TRBJ2-3, with 12 bases identical to TRBD1. The V gene end was trimmed by 3 bases and the J gene end by 3 bases; junction bases not matched to a gene: 7. CDR1 is MGHRA, CDR2 YSYEKL, per germline. CDR3 size: 17 residues. The CDR3 DNA reads as TGCGCCAGCAGCCATCCCGGGACAGGGGGCGGGACAGATACGCAGTATTTT. Residues: CASSHPGTGGGTDTQYF.

This clonotype was picked up a small number of times. The chain joins TRBV24-1 to TRBJ2-1; D not resolved. The CDR3 loop spans 13 amino acids. Deletions cut 3 bases from V and 4 bases from J, with 6 bases between. The germline CDR1 and CDR2 sequences are KGHDR and SFDVKD. The CDR3 bases are TGTGCCACCAGTGATAAATCGTACAATGAGCAGTTCTTC. It specifies CATSDKSYNEQFF.

This clonotype turned up a few times. V gene TRBV5-5 combines with J gene TRBJ1-6; D perhaps matches TRBD1 (5 bases). This CDR3 is built from 15 residues. Germline V lookup: CDR1 SGHKS, CDR2 YYEKEE (reference sequence). The V gene lost 3 bases and the J gene lost 8 bases, with 15 bases spanning the gap. CDR3 region: CASSWDWTAHSPLHF. The CDR3 bases are TGTGCCAGCAGCTGGGACTGGACTGCTCATTCACCCCTCCACTTT.

This clonotype appeared many times. The chain carries TRBV6-2 or TRBV6-3 and TRBJ2-2; D not resolved. V gave up 2 bases and J gave up 3 bases, with 4 bases separating them. Germline CDR1 is MNHEY and CDR2 is SVGEGT. The CDR3 covers 13 residues. The DNA for the CDR3 is TGTGCCAGCAGTTACAGGGACACCGGGGAGCTGTTTTTT. Translating it yields CASSYRDTGELFF.

This clonotype has only a few counts. This chain joins TRBV7-9 and TRBJ2-7, with D maybe TRBD2 (5 bases). V dropped 5 bases and J dropped 1 base, with 18 bases sitting between them. This CDR3 has 16 residues. CDR1 and CDR2 from the germline V gene are SEHNR and FQNEAQ (reference sequence). CDR3 coding DNA: TGTGCCAGCAGCCCAAGAGGGTCCTACTCATCCTACGAGCAGTACTTC. This encodes CASSPRGSYSSYEQYF.

About this clonotype itself: Germline and junction disagree at one end, which may indicate a read error. The V gene is TRBV7-9, the J gene TRBJ2-5; possible D gene TRBD1, 6 bases. Looked up from germline, CDR1 is SEHNR and CDR2 is FQNEAQ (reference sequence). There are 14 residues in the CDR3. CDR3 sequence reads: CASSFRGRQETQYF. The CDR3 coding sequence is TGTGCTAGCAGCTTCAGGGGCCGCCAAGAGACCCAGTACTTC.

The chain joins TRBV7-9 to TRBJ2-1; 11 nucleotides agree with TRBD1. Per the germline V gene, CDR1 is SEHNR and CDR2 is FQNEAQ (reference sequence). J was trimmed by 6 bases and V by 4 bases; bases with no gene match: 5. The CDR3 length is 15 residues. The CDR3 protein is CASSSGDRGSNEQFF. CDR3 DNA: TGTGCCAGCAGCTCAGGGGACAGGGGGAGCAATGAGCAGTTCTTC.

The V and J genes are TRBV12-3 or TRBV12-4 and TRBJ2-7; D possibly corresponds to TRBD1 (5 bases). V dropped 7 bases and J dropped 2 bases, with 12 bases sitting between them. The CDR3 runs 13 residues. CDR3 residues: CASTAGMTYEQYF. The CDR3 coding sequence is TGTGCCAGCACCGCAGGGATGACCTACGAGCAGTACTTC.

This clonotype was seen a few times. The chain uses TRBV6-5 and TRBJ2-3, with 7 positions matching TRBD1. The V gene's germline CDR1 is MNHEY and CDR2 SVGAGI. The V gene end was trimmed by 5 bases and the J gene end by 2 bases; junction bases not matched to a gene: 7. The CDR3 runs to 15 residues. The CDR3, as DNA: TGTGCCAGCAGTCGGGGACAGATAGACACAGATACGCAGTATTTT. Its translation is CASSRGQIDTDTQYF.

This clonotype was recorded a few times. V usage is TRBV4-1 and J usage is TRBJ1-3; 8 bases are a match to TRBD1. CDR1 is MGHRA, CDR2 YSYEKL, per germline. The CDR3 totals 16 residues. Trimming removed 2 bases from V and 2 bases from J; junction bases left unmatched: 5. CDR3 nucleotide sequence: TGCGCCAGCAGCCAATCCTCGGACAGGGCTGGAAACACCATATATTTT. Protein sequence: CASSQSSDRAGNTIYF.

The chain uses TRBV9 and TRBJ1-2; no definite D call. The CDR3 has 14 residues. Germline CDR1 and CDR2: SGDLS and YYNGEE. The V gene lost 0 bases and the J gene lost 5 bases, with 11 bases spanning the gap. The CDR3 bases are TGTGCCAGCAGCGTAGGTGGCGAGAATTATGGCTACACCTTC. It is translated as CASSVGGENYGYTF. Together with reference TRBV9 and TRBJ1-2, the CDR3 gives the full variable domain: DSGVTQTPKHLITATGQRVTLRCSPRSGDLSVYWYQQSLDQGLQFLIQYYNGEERAKGNILERFSAQQFPDLHSELNLSSLELGDSALYFCASSVGGENYGYTFGSGTRLTVV.

The CDR3 DNA sequence: TGCAGCGTTACGGGGGGCTCTAACTATGGCTACACCTTC. This gives the protein CSVTGGSNYGYTF. This sequence joins TRBV29-1 and TRBJ1-2; a weak D match, TRBD1 (6 bases). The CDR3 consists of 13 residues. Trimming pared 5 bases from V and 0 bases from J, leaving 10 bases between. Germline loops: CDR1 SQVTM, CDR2 ANQGSEA.

The chain links TRBV20-1 to TRBJ2-1, with D possibly TRBD1 on 5 matching bases. CDR1 is DFQATT, CDR2 SNEGSKA, per germline (reference sequence). This CDR3 contains 16 residues. The V and J ends lost 3 bases and 0 bases respectively, with 15 bases between them. The CDR3 nucleotides read TGCAGTGCTAGTTGGGGCGGCGGCAGCTCCTACAATGAGCAGTTCTTC. This gives the protein CSASWGGGSSYNEQFF.

The genes are TRBV6-2 or TRBV6-3 and TRBJ1-2, with D uncertain. The V end was cut by 0 bases, the J end by 4 bases, with 15 bases between. The CDR3 runs to 16 residues. In germline, CDR1 is MNHEY, CDR2 SVGEGT. The CDR3 spells CASSYSIGQRSYGYTF. DNA for the CDR3: TGTGCCAGCAGTTACTCGATAGGGCAGAGGAGCTATGGCTACACCTTC.

The table lists this clonotype with a few counts. This CDR3 reads CASSPRGGKVPETGLFF. The CDR3 DNA sequence: TGTGCCAGCAGCCCCCGAGGGGGTAAGGTGCCCGAGACTGGGCTGTTTTTT. This chain connects TRBV9 to TRBJ1-4, with a tentative D call TRBD1 (6 bases). This CDR3 is 17 amino acids long. Between the trimmed V and J ends, which lost 4 bases and 14 bases, there was a span of 30 bases. CDR1 and CDR2 from the germline V gene are SGDLS and YYNGEE. Drawing the rest from reference TRBV9 and TRBJ1-4, the complete variable domain is DSGVTQTPKHLITATGQRVTLRCSPRSGDLSVYWYQQSLDQGLQFLIQYYNGEERAKGNILERFSAQQFPDLHSELNLSSLELGDSALYFCASSPRGGKVPETGLFFGSGTQLSVL.

This chain links TRBV12-3 or TRBV12-4 with TRBJ2-7; D is unclear. Trimming cost V 1 base and J 2 bases, with 9 bases left between them. This CDR3 is 14 amino acids long. This CDR3 reads CASSLGSSPYEQYF. CDR3 nucleotide sequence: TGTGCCAGCAGTTTAGGCAGTAGTCCCTACGAGCAGTACTTC.

The genes are TRBV27 and TRBJ1-2; D ambiguous. The V gene lost 8 bases and the J gene lost 6 bases, with 13 bases spanning the gap. The CDR3 runs to 12 residues. Germline V CDR1 and CDR2: MNHEY, SMNVEV (reference sequence). The CDR3 sequence: CASRTGFDGYTF. DNA for the CDR3: TGTGCCAGCCGTACGGGGTTCGATGGCTACACCTTC.

The J gene is TRBJ2-5, the V gene TRBV27; D gene ambiguous. The CDR3 length is 15 residues. Trimming left V 6 bases short and J 2 bases short, with 16 bases between. CDR1 is MNHEY and CDR2 is SMNVEV in the germline V gene (reference sequence). The DNA of the CDR3 is TGTGCCAGCAGCTTGAGGCAGACTTTACAAGAGACCCAGTACTTC. Translated: CASSLRQTLQETQYF.